Following are 19 T cell receptor beta chains from one sample sequenced in a study of T cells in Graves' hyperthyroidism and ophthalmopathy. RNA transcripts provided the source from which TCR beta CDR3 regions were amplified. Researchers ran a first-round RT-PCR on the TCR CDR3 using the HTBI primer set. TCRdb reprocessed the multiplex PCR reads via MiXCR and lists one record per CDR3 protein. The top ten hold less than 25% of the sample, which has some 400,000 distinct CDR3 sequences, approximately 15% seen once. The source material was blood. All receptors derive from a young man with Graves' hyperthyroidism that later progressed to Graves' ophthalmopathy.

At least ten counts were recorded for this clonotype. The chain combines TRBV20-1 with TRBJ1-6, with TRBD1 identical over 7 bases. V lost 3 bases, J lost 10 bases, and 9 bases stayed unmatched. CDR1 and CDR2 from the germline V gene are DFQATT and SNEGSKA (reference sequence). This CDR3 is 14 amino acids long. The CDR3 reads CSARETGLGSPLHF. The CDR3 nucleotides read TGCAGTGCTAGGGAGACAGGGCTCGGGTCACCCCTCCACTTT.

The chain links TRBV5-5 to TRBJ1-6; 7 bases map to TRBD1. Germline V gene sequence: CDR1 SGHKS, CDR2 YYEKEE (reference sequence). The CDR3 is made up of 16 amino acids. V shed 6 bases, J shed 6 bases, and the junction held 12 bases outside the gene matches. This CDR3 reads CASNDRPGTANSPLHF. The DNA for the CDR3 is TGTGCCAGCAACGACCGCCCGGGGACAGCTAATTCACCCCTCCACTTT.

This clonotype was seen repeatedly, ten times or more. This chain connects TRBV20-1 to TRBJ1-1, with D tentatively TRBD1 (6 bases). Looked up from germline, CDR1 is DFQATT and CDR2 is SNEGSKA (reference sequence). There are 13 residues in the CDR3. V lost 3 bases to trimming and J lost 0 bases, with 8 bases between them. The CDR3 sequence is CSARGHLNTEAFF. CDR3 nucleotide sequence: TGCAGTGCTAGGGGACATCTGAACACTGAAGCTTTCTTT.

This clonotype was seen many times. The chain has TRBV20-1 and TRBJ2-3; D remains ambiguous. V was clipped by 0 bases and J by 0 bases, with 10 bases between them. Germline CDR1 is DFQATT and CDR2 is SNEGSKA (reference sequence). The length of the CDR3 is 15 residues. This CDR3 reads CSARDRAGSTDTQYF. The DNA of the CDR3 is TGCAGTGCTAGAGATAGGGCTGGGAGCACAGATACGCAGTATTTT.

This clonotype was seen at least ten times. The chain links TRBV2 to TRBJ2-3; weak D call: TRBD2 (6 bases). V was shortened by 7 bases and J by 5 bases, with 25 bases between the two germline ends. Germline CDR1 and CDR2: SNHLY and FYNNEI. The CDR3 contains 17 residues. The CDR3 region is CASTPTGLMGGRDTQYF. For the CDR3, the DNA is TGTGCCAGCACTCCAACCGGACTCATGGGAGGAAGAGATACGCAGTATTTT.

The V call is TRBV2, the J call TRBJ2-3; the match to TRBD2 covers 7 bases. From germline, CDR1 is SNHLY and CDR2 FYNNEI. The CDR3 is 21 residues long. V was pared by 5 bases and J by 1 base, with 24 bases of the junction left unmatched. The CDR3 DNA reads as TGTGCCAGCAGTTTCCGGGCGGGGGACCTTTCGGGGTACCGGGGCACAGATACGCAGTATTTT. It encodes CASSFRAGDLSGYRGTDTQYF.

This clonotype occurred many times. The chain couples TRBV6-1 to TRBJ2-7; 8 bases are a match to TRBD1. The CDR3 runs to 15 residues. In germline, CDR1 is MNHNS, CDR2 SASEGT. V lost 2 bases to trimming and J lost 0 bases; unmatched junction nucleotides: 3. The CDR3 reads CASSEWDRPSYEQYF. CDR3 nucleotides: TGTGCCAGCAGTGAATGGGACAGGCCCTCCTACGAGCAGTACTTC.

This clonotype was seen repeatedly, ten times or more. This chain uses TRBV12-3 or TRBV12-4 with TRBJ1-1, with D uncertain. V lost 8 bases, J lost 0 bases, and 7 bases lay in between. This CDR3 spans 12 amino acids. CDR3 DNA sequence: TGTGCCAGCGAAAGAATGAACACTGAAGCTTTCTTT. This translates into CASERMNTEAFF.

This clonotype came up many times. The chain recombines TRBV11-2 with TRBJ2-1; 8 bases align to TRBD2. Germline V gene sequence: CDR1 SGHAT, CDR2 FQNNGV. The CDR3 consists of 16 residues. V shed 4 bases, J shed 4 bases, and the junction held 9 bases outside the gene matches. CDR3 protein: CASSWLSGGGYNEQFF. The CDR3 nucleotides read TGTGCCAGCAGCTGGTTGTCGGGCGGGGGGTACAATGAGCAGTTCTTC.

The table lists this clonotype with many counts. The chain employs TRBV2 and TRBJ2-3, with D unclear. The CDR3 covers 14 residues. The germline gives CDR1 SNHLY, CDR2 FYNNEI. Trimming took 7 bases from V and 3 from J, leaving 14 bases between them. CDR3 DNA sequence: TGTGCCAGCAATGCAGACGGCCGGACAGATACGCAGTATTTT. Translation gives CASNADGRTDTQYF.

This sequence joins TRBV20-1 and TRBJ2-7; D gene uncertain. The CDR3 runs to 12 residues. Germline lookup yields CDR1 DFQATT and CDR2 SNEGSKA (reference sequence). V lost 0 bases to trimming and J lost 3 bases, with 6 bases between them. This chain's CDR3 is CSARDGSYEQYF. CDR3 DNA: TGCAGTGCTAGAGATGGCAGCTACGAGCAGTACTTC.

This clonotype was counted ten times or more. In DNA form, the CDR3 reads TGTGCCAGCAGTATCACCCAGGGCTTTAACTATGGCTACACCTTC. As protein: CASSITQGFNYGYTF. The chain carries TRBV6-1 and TRBJ1-2, with D possibly being TRBD1 (5 bases). The germline V and J ends were trimmed by 5 bases and 1 base, with 14 bases remaining between them. This CDR3 contains 15 residues. CDR1 MNHNS and CDR2 SASEGT come from the germline V gene.

This CDR3 reads CAWSVPGYGYTF. For the CDR3, the DNA is TGTGCCTGGAGTGTACCCGGCTATGGCTACACCTTC. This rearrangement joins TRBV30 to TRBJ1-2; D is undetermined. The germline CDR1 and CDR2 sequences are GTSNPN and SVGIG (reference sequence). V gave up 0 bases and J gave up 4 bases, with 6 bases separating them. The CDR3 is 12 amino acids. Based on the CDR3 plus reference TRBV30 and TRBJ1-2, the full variable domain is SQTIHQWPATLVQPVGSPLSLECTVEGTSNPNLYWYRQAAGRGLQLLFYSVGIGQISSEVPQNLSASRPQDRQFILSSKKLLLSDSGFYLCAWSVPGYGYTFGSGTRLTVV.

This clonotype showed up just once. With a much larger clone just one base away, this may be a read error. The V gene is TRBV6-1, the J gene TRBJ2-1, with D tentatively TRBD1 (8 bases). Germline CDR1 and CDR2: MNHNS and SASEGT. The CDR3 is made up of 14 amino acids. DNA for the CDR3: TGTGCCAGCAATGCGGACAGGGACTACAATGAGCAGTCCTTC. Residues: CASNADRDYNEQSF.

The CDR3 region is CASSQEYRGKETQYF. Here the CDR3 DNA reads TGCGCCAGCAGCCAAGAGTACAGGGGAAAAGAGACCCAGTACTTC. V is TRBV4-1 and J is TRBJ2-5; TRBD1 aligns across 7 bases. V trimming: 0 bases; J trimming: 3 bases; junction bases outside the gene matches: 4. This CDR3 has 15 residues. The V gene's germline CDR1 is MGHRA and CDR2 YSYEKL.

This clonotype has at least ten counts. The chain combines TRBV6-6 with TRBJ2-2; D is perhaps TRBD1 (5 bases). Germline loops: CDR1 MNHNY, CDR2 SVGAGI (reference sequence). Trimming removed 2 bases from V and 7 bases from J, with 11 bases in between. The CDR3 has 14 residues. CDR3 bases: TGTGCCAGCAGTTACACCCCAGGGATCGGGGAGCTGTTTTTT. Its translation: CASSYTPGIGELFF.

In this sample, this clonotype turned up many times. The chain uses TRBV28 and TRBJ1-5, with D possibly matching TRBD1 (6 bases). Germline CDR1 is MDHEN and CDR2 is SYDVKM. The CDR3 totals 16 residues. Trimming left V 5 bases short and J 2 bases short, with 16 bases between. The CDR3: CASSNSRKGGNQPQHF. DNA of the CDR3: TGTGCCAGCAGTAACAGCCGGAAGGGGGGCAATCAGCCCCAGCATTTT.

In the case of this clonotype: This may arise from a read error, as a much more abundant clone is one base away. The chain is built from TRBV28 and TRBJ2-3; D remains unclear. In germline, CDR1 is MDHEN, CDR2 SYDVKM. This CDR3 has 12 residues. CDR3 DNA: TGTGCCAGCAACTTCAACACAGATGCGCAGTATTTT. It translates to CASNFNTDAQYF.

This clonotype came up many times. The V call is TRBV12-3 or TRBV12-4, the J call TRBJ2-1, with 12 nucleotides matching TRBD2. The trim removed 4 bases at V and 10 bases at J, leaving 17 bases unmatched. This CDR3 region has 18 residues. The CDR3 protein is CASSSSLAGGQTGREQFF. In nucleotides, the CDR3 is TGTGCCAGCAGTTCCTCACTAGCGGGGGGCCAAACGGGCAGGGAGCAGTTCTTC.